Below, one TCR beta chain is given with its context. Its recognized antigen is unknown. Base qualities are not recorded, but no much larger clone differs from it by a single base. Library generation was performed with the immunoSEQ multiplex PCR assay. TCRdb holds this immuneACCESS table with in-frame rearrangements only. Some clones are missing; in checked studies, unresolved V genes explain under half, and the rest has no known cause. In all, the sample holds about 68,000 clones, and about 90% of those were seen once. Jointly, the top ten make up 4% to 5% of the sample. Repertoires were sampled repeatedly over the course of chemoradiotherapy, so clonal expansion could be followed in the tumor microenvironment. The record originates from a study of chemoradiotherapy in HPV16-positive cancers (dated by TCRdb to about 2022). Looking at the study overall: Using functional T-cell assays on cells from two HPV16-positive patients, the researchers defined candidate HPV-specific T-cell clones and common TCR motifs. Next, the candidate HPV-specific TCRs and motifs were followed in TCR repertoires from around 87 patients with HPV-related cancers. Whether T-cell immunity against the HPV oncoproteins E6 and E7 changes during chemoradiotherapy and whether survival is affected by this immunity were examined in the study.

The paper as a whole reports these results and caveats: Among HPV16-positive patients, expansion of HPV-responsive T cells during chemoradiotherapy was associated with better recurrence-free survival. Only a couple of HPV16-positive patients were used to derive the functional definition of HPV-specific T cells, and the survival association was reported for HPV16-positive patients. Expansion of candidate HPV-specific clones and E7-related TCR motifs was observed in the tumor microenvironment during treatment, whereas no such expansion was observed for non-HPV-specific T cells.

The CDR3 has 15 amino acids, counting the end cysteine and phenylalanine. This entry keeps only the CDR3 DNA: 45 bases, framed from base 1. CDR1 and CDR2 were assigned from the germline V gene as SGHAT and FQNNGV. The germline ends are 13 bases apart after V is trimmed by 5 bases and J by 2 bases. The sequenced sample was blood, obtained from a patient who underwent chemoradiotherapy. This chain joins TRBV11-2 to TRBJ1-5; the D region possibly corresponds to TRBD1 (5 bases align). The source is a human donor with HPV-associated anogenital cancer. CDR3 loop: CASSLNTGGNQPQHF. The DNA reads as follows: TGTGCCAGCAGCCTAAATACAGGAGGCAATCAGCCCCAGCATTTT.